This TCR beta chain was recorded in a study of OX40 agonist ivuxolimab in advanced cancers. Study-level information: Patients were infused with ivuxolimab every 2 weeks at 0.01 to 10 mg/kg.

Using immunoSEQ multiplex PCR, the repertoire was profiled, and TCRdb retains in-frame clones only, with some absent. The sample lists approximately 23,000 clones, about 83% occurring once. The CDR3 contains 15 residues. The J segment lost 5 bases and the V segment lost 3 bases, leaving 8 bases of the junction unmatched. Germline CDR1 and CDR2: MDHEN and SYDVKM. Blood specimens came from baseline, cycle 4 day 1, and cycle 7 day 1. The receptor was derived from an adult with an advanced solid tumor such as melanoma, head and neck, liver or kidney cancer. This sequence joins TRBV28 and TRBJ2-7; 9 nucleotides match TRBD1. The specimen was CD4+ or CD8+ T cells sorted from blood, collected in a trial of the OX40 agonist ivuxolimab. This CDR3 reads CASSFPQGAIDEQYF. As DNA, the CDR3 is TGTGCCAGCAGTTTCCCACAGGGGGCTATCGACGAGCAGTACTTC. The full variable domain, its missing parts supplied by reference TRBV28 and TRBJ2-7, is DVKVTQSSRYLVKRTGEKVFLECVQDMDHENMFWYRQDPGLGLRLIYFSYDVKMKEKGDIPEGYSVSREKKERFSLILESASTNQTSMYLCASSFPQGAIDEQYFGPGTRLTVT.